The clone carrying this T cell receptor (beta chain) has a handful of counts. Its antigen is undetermined. These data originate in a study of T cell repertoires in cytomegalovirus infection. Study-level information: A matching HLA type, together with CMV infection, was signaled by public TCR beta signatures. General observations from the study: Adding up the frequency of public TCR beta families identified people who carried CMV plus the relevant HLA. What dominated the ex vivo response were HLA-C-restricted CMV-specific TCR beta clonotypes.

Trimming pared 0 bases from V and 3 bases from J, leaving 12 bases between. Germline values: CDR1 SGHNT, CDR2 YYREEE (reference sequence). The CDR3 runs to 15 residues. TCRdb reanalysed the reads using MiXCR and keeps one entry per CDR3 protein. The sample holds about 190,000 distinct CDR3 sequences, 28% seen once. Material for sequencing was PBMCs. The chain joins TRBV5-4 to TRBJ1-1, with D tentatively TRBD1 (5 bases). The receptor was isolated from a human donor in good health (CMV status not recorded). Some clones in this sample may be carry-over from other donors' samples. CDR3 sequence (DNA): TGTGCCAGCAGCTTGGAATGGGGCGCAGACACTGAAGCTTTCTTT. Residues: CASSLEWGADTEAFF.